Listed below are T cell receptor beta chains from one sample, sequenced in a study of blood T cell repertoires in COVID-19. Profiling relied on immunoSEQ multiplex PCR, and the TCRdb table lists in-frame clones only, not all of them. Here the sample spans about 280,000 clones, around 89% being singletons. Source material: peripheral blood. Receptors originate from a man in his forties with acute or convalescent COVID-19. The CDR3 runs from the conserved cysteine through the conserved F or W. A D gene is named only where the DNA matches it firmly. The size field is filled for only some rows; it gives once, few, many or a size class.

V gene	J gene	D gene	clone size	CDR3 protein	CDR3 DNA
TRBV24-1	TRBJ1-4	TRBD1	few	CATSPGTGYHEKLFF	TGTGCCACCAGTCCCGGGACAGGGTATCACGAAAAACTGTTTTTT
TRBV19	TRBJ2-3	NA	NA	CASSIGGRPTDTQYF	TGTGCCAGTAGTATAGGGGGGAGGCCCACAGATACGCAGTATTTT
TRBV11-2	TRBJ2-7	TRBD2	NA	CASSLDLAGGTYEQYF	TGTGCCAGCAGCTTAGATCTAGCGGGGGGGACCTACGAGCAGTACTTC
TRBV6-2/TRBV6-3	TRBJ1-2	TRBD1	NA	CASSPLGLTGQGDGYTF	TGTGCCAGCAGCCCCTTGGGGTTAACGGGACAGGGAGATGGCTACACCTTC
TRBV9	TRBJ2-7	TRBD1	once	CASSVGDRSYEQYF	TGTGCCAGCAGCGTAGGGGACAGGTCCTACGAGCAGTACTTC
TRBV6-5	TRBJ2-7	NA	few	CASSYSGEQYF	TGTGCCAGCAGTTACTCCGGGGAGCAGTACTTC
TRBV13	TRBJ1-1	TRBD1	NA	CASSPQGTGPTEAFF	TGTGCCAGCAGCCCCCAGGGGACAGGGCCCACTGAAGCTTTCTTT
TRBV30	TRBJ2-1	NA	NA	CACTGFNEQFF	TGTGCCTGTACAGGATTCAATGAGCAGTTCTTC
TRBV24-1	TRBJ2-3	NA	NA	CATSGGADTQYF	TGTGCCACCAGCGGAGGCGCAGATACGCAGTATTTT
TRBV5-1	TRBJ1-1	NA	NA	CASSREGVNTEAFF	TGCGCCAGCAGTAGGGAAGGGGTGAACACTGAAGCTTTCTTT
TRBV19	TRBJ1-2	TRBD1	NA	CATSWDRIYGYTF	TGTGCCACCAGTTGGGACAGAATCTATGGCTACACCTTC
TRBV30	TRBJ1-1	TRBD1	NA	CAWSPRQGEAFF	TGTGCCTGGAGTCCCAGACAGGGGGAGGCTTTCTTT
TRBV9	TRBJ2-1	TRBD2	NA	CASSERGGPYNEQFF	TGTGCCAGCAGCGAACGGGGGGGCCCCTACAATGAGCAGTTCTTC
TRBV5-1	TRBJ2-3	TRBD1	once	CASSLGQLTDTQYF	TGCGCCAGCAGCCTGGGACAGCTCACAGATACGCAGTATTTT
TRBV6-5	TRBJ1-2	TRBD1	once	CASRRGQSNYGYTF	TGTGCCAGCAGACGGGGACAGTCTAACTATGGCTACACCTTC
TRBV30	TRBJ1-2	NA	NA	CAWTPDGRGYTF	TGTGCCTGGACCCCTGATGGGCGAGGCTACACCTTC
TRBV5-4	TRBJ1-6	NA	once	CASSRIGLDPSPLHF	TGTGCCAGCAGCCGTATCGGACTGGATCCTTCACCCCTCCACTTT
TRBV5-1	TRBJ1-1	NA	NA	CASSETASGTEAFF	TGCGCCAGCAGCGAGACAGCCTCCGGCACTGAAGCTTTCTTT
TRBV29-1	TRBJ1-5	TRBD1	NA	CSVALTGDSNQPQHF	TGCAGCGTTGCCCTGACAGGGGATAGCAATCAGCCCCAGCATTTT
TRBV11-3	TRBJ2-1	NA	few	CASSLVGTSHNEQFF	TGTGCCAGCAGCTTAGTGGGGACATCTCACAATGAGCAGTTCTTC
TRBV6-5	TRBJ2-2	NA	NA	CASSPPGLPGELFF	TGTGCCAGCAGCCCCCCGGGACTCCCCGGGGAGCTGTTTTTT
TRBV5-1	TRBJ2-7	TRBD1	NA	CASSLPTGGISYEQYF	TGCGCCAGCAGCTTGCCGACAGGGGGTATTTCCTACGAGCAGTACTTC
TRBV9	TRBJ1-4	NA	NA	CASSGETNEKLFF	TGTGCCAGCAGCGGAGAAACTAATGAAAAACTGTTTTTT
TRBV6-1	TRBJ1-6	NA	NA	CASSEKGGNSPLHF	TGTGCCAGCAGTGAAAAAGGGGGTAATTCACCCCTCCACTTT
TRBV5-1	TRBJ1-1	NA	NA	CASSLDSSGDTEAFF	TGCGCCAGCAGCTTGGACTCGTCCGGGGACACTGAAGCTTTCTTT
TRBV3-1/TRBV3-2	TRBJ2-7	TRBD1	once	CASSQDGAGQGAAEQYF	TGTGCCAGCAGCCAAGATGGGGCGGGGCAGGGGGCGGCCGAGCAGTACTTC
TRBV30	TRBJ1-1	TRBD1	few	CAWSPRDRQNTEAFF	TGTGCCTGGAGCCCAAGGGACAGGCAGAACACTGAAGCTTTCTTT
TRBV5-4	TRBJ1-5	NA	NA	CASSLGGGNQPQHF	TGTGCCAGCAGCTTGGGGGGGGGCAATCAGCCCCAGCATTTT
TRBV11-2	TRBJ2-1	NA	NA	CASSLDGLYNEQFF	TGTGCCAGCAGCTTAGATGGACTTTACAATGAGCAGTTCTTC
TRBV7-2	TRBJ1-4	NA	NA	CASSSRAGEKLFF	TGTGCCAGCAGCTCCCGAGCGGGGGAAAAACTGTTTTTT
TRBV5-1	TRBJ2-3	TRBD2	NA	CASVLGGSRDTQYF	TGCGCCAGCGTCCTGGGGGGGTCTAGGGATACGCAGTATTTT
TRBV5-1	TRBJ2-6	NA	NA	CASSATASGANVLTF	TGCGCCAGCAGCGCGACAGCCTCTGGGGCCAACGTCCTGACTTTC